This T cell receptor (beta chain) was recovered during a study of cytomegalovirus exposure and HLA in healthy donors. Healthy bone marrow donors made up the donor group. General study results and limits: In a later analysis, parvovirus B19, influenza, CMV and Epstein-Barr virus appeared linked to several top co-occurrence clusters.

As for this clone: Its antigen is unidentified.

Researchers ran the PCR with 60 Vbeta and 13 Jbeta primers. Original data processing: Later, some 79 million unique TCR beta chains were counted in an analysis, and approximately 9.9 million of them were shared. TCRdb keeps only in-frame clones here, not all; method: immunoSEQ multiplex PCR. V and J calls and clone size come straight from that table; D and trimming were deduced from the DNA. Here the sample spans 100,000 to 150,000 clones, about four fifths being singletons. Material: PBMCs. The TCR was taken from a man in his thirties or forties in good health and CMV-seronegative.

The CDR3 DNA sequence: TGTGCCAGCAGTTTACAGGGGCCCAGGGGCGAGCAGTACTTC. This sequence encodes CASSLQGPRGEQYF. This rearrangement joins TRBV27 to TRBJ2-7; D is perhaps TRBD1 (6 bases). This CDR3 region has 14 residues. V was shortened by 2 bases and J by 6 bases, with 14 bases between the two germline ends. Germline-derived CDR1 and CDR2 are MNHEY and SMNVEV (reference sequence).